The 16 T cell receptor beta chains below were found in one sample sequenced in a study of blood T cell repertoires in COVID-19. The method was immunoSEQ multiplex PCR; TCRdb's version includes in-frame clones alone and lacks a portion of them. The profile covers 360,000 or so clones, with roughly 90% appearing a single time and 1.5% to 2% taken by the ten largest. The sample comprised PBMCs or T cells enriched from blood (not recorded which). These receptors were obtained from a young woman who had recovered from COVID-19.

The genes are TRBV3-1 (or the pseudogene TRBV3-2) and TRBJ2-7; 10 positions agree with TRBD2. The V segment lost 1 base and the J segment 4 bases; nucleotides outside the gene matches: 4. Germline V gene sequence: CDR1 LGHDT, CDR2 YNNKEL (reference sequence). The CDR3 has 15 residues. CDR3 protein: CASSQGTSGTYEQYF. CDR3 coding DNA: TGTGCCAGCAGCCAAGGGACTAGCGGTACATACGAGCAGTACTTC.

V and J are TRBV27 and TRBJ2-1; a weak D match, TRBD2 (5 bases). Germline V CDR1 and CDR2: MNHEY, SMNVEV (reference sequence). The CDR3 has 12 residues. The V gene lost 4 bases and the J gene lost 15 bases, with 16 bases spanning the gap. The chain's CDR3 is CASSYELGSLFF. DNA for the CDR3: TGTGCCAGCAGTTATGAACTGGGGAGCCTGTTCTTC.

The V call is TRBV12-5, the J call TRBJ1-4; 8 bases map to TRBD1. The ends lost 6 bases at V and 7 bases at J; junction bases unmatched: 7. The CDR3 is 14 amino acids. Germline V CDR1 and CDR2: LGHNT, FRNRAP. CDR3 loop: CASGSGQELEKLFF. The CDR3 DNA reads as TGTGCTAGTGGATCGGGACAGGAACTTGAAAAACTGTTTTTT.

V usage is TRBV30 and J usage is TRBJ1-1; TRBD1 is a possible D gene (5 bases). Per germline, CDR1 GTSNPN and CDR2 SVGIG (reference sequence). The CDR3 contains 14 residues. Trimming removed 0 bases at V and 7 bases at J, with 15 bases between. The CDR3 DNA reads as TGTGCCTGGAGTGTCGCAGGGTTTGGTGGTGAAGCTTTCTTT. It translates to CAWSVAGFGGEAFF. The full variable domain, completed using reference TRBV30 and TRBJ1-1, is SQTIHQWPATLVQPVGSPLSLECTVEGTSNPNLYWYRQAAGRGLQLLFYSVGIGQISSEVPQNLSASRPQDRQFILSSKKLLLSDSGFYLCAWSVAGFGGEAFFGQGTRLTVV.

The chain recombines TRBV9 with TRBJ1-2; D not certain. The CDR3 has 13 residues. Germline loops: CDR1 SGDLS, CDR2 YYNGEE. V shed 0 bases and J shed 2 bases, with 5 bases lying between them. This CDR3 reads CASSVDINYGYTF. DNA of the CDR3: TGTGCCAGCAGCGTAGATATAAACTATGGCTACACCTTC.

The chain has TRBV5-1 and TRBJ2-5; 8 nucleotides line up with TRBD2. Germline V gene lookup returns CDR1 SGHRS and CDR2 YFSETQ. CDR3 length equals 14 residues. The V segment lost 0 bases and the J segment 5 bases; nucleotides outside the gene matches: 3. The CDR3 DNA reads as TGCGCCAGCAGCTTGGGGACTAGCCCGGAGACCCAGTACTTC. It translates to CASSLGTSPETQYF.

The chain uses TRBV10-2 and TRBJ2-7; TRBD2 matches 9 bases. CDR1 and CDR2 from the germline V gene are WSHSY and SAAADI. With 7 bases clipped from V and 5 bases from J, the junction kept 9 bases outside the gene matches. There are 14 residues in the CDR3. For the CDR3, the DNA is TGCGCCAGCAAATCTAGCGGGAACGTCCACGAGCAGTACTTC. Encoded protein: CASKSSGNVHEQYF.

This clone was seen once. The CDR3 coding sequence is TGTGCCAGTACCGCGCGGGGTGCAACTAATGAAAAACTGTTTTTT. Translation gives CASTARGATNEKLFF. The chain joins TRBV19 to TRBJ1-4; D not resolved. Germline V gene data show CDR1 as LNHDA and CDR2 as SQIVND (reference sequence). V lost 7 bases to trimming and J lost 0 bases, with 12 bases between them. This CDR3 spans 15 amino acids. Variable domain in full (rest from reference TRBV19 and TRBJ1-4): DGGITQSPKYLFRKEGQNVTLSCEQNLNHDAMYWYRQDPGQGLRLIYYSQIVNDFQKGDIAEGYSVSREKKESFPLTVTSAQKNPTAFYLCASTARGATNEKLFFGSGTQLSVL.

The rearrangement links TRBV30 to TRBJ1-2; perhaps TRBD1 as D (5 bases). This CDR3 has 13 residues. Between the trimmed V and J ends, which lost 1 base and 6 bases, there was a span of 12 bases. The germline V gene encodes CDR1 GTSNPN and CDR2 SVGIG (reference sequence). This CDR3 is CAWSAYGTDGYTF. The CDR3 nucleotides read TGTGCCTGGAGTGCTTACGGGACTGATGGCTACACCTTC.

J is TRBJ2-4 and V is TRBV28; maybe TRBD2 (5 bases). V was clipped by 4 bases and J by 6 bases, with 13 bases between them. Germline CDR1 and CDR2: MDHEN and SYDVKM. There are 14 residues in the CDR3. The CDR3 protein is CASSSLAVGNIQYF. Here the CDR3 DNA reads TGTGCCAGCAGTTCCCTAGCCGTTGGAAACATTCAGTACTTC.

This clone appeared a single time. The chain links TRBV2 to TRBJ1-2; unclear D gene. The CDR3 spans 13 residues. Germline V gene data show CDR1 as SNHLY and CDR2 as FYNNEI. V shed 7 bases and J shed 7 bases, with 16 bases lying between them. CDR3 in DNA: TGTGCCAGCAAGAGATCCCCTCAGGCTGGCTACACCTTC. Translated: CASKRSPQAGYTF.

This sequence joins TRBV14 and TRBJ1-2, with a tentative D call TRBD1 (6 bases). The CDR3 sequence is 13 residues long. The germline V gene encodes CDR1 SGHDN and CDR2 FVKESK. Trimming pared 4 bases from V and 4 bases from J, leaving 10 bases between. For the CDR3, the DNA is TGTGCCAGCAGCCTCACAGGGACCTATGGCTACACCTTC. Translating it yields CASSLTGTYGYTF.

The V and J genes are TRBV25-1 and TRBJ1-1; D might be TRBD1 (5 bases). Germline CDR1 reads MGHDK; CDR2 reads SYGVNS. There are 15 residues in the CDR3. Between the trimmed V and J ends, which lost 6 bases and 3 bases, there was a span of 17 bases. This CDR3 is CASSPGSGVYTEAFF. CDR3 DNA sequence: TGTGCCAGCAGCCCCGGCTCGGGGGTGTACACTGAAGCTTTCTTT.

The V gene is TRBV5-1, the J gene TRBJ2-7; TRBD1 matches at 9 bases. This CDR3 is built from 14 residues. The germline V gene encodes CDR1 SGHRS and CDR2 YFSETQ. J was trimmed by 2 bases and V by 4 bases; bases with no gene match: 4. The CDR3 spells CASSRTGVPYEQYF. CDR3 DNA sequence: TGCGCCAGCAGCCGGACAGGGGTCCCCTACGAGCAGTACTTC.

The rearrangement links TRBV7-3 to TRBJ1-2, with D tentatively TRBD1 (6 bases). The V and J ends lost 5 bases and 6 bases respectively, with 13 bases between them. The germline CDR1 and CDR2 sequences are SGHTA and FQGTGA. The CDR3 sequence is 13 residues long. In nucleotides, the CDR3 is TGTGCCAGCAGCGACCGAGGGGGGGATGGCTACACCTTC. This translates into CASSDRGGDGYTF.

This CDR3 reads CASTPGTGANQPQHF. For the CDR3, the DNA is TGTGCCAGCACCCCGGGGACAGGGGCCAATCAGCCCCAGCATTTT. This chain uses TRBV6-5 with TRBJ1-5; 10 positions match TRBD1. Germline CDR1 reads MNHEY; CDR2 reads SVGAGI. J was trimmed by 3 bases and V by 7 bases; bases with no gene match: 6. CDR3 size: 15 residues.